The 13 T cell receptor beta chains below come from one sample, sequenced in a study of radiotherapy plus CTLA-4 blockade in lung cancer. Profiling relied on immunoSEQ multiplex PCR, and the TCRdb table lists in-frame clones only, not all of them. The table lists 35,000 to 45,000 clones, roughly 72% of them singletons. The specimen comprised peripheral blood, sampled from a patient treated with radiotherapy plus ipilimumab. The receptor set was obtained from a human donor with non-small cell lung cancer who had stable disease on radiotherapy plus ipilimumab.

This sequence joins TRBV2 and TRBJ1-1; 12 bases line up with TRBD1. Germline CDR1 and CDR2: SNHLY and FYNNEI. The CDR3 extends over 16 amino acids. Trimming took 7 bases from V and 2 from J; bases not matched to a gene: 8. CDR3 sequence: CASTRDRGRVNTEAFF. The CDR3 nucleotides are TGTGCCAGCACCCGGGACAGGGGGCGTGTAAACACTGAAGCTTTCTTT.

The rearrangement links TRBV5-1 to TRBJ2-5; 11 nucleotides agree with TRBD2. The CDR3 is 14 residues long. Germline CDR1 SGHRS, CDR2 YFSETQ. The V segment lost 4 bases and the J segment 7 bases; nucleotides outside the gene matches: 6. CDR3 in amino acids: CASSGTSGLGTQYF. The CDR3 nucleotides read TGCGCCAGCAGCGGGACTAGCGGCCTCGGGACCCAGTACTTC. Combining the CDR3 with reference TRBV5-1 and TRBJ2-5 gives the whole variable domain KAGVTQTPRYLIKTRGQQVTLSCSPISGHRSVSWYQQTPGQGLQFLFEYFSETQRNKGNFPGRFSGRQFSNSRSEMNVSTLELGDSALYLCASSGTSGLGTQYFGPGTRLLVL.

Here the CDR3 reads CASSSGQSSYGYTF. CDR3 nucleotides: TGTGCCAGCAGCTCGGGACAGTCCTCCTATGGCTACACCTTC. This chain uses TRBV5-4 with TRBJ1-2; TRBD1 matches at 7 bases. Per the germline V gene, CDR1 is SGHNT and CDR2 is YYREEE (reference sequence). V shed 3 bases and J 4 bases; nucleotides not matched to a gene: 6. The length of the CDR3 is 14 residues.

The genes are TRBV27 and TRBJ2-7; TRBD2 agrees at 8 bases. CDR1 and CDR2 from the germline V gene are MNHEY and SMNVEV (reference sequence). The CDR3 runs to 13 residues. V was pared by 8 bases and J by 6 bases, with 9 bases of the junction left unmatched. CDR3 amino acids: CASGAGGGTEQYF. In DNA, the CDR3 is TGTGCCAGCGGGGCCGGGGGGGGGACCGAGCAGTACTTC.

The rearrangement uses TRBV5-1 and TRBJ2-7, with 9 bases fitting TRBD1. The CDR3 extends over 15 amino acids. The ends lost 2 bases at V and 3 bases at J; junction bases unmatched: 6. CDR1 and CDR2 (germline): SGHRS, YFSETQ. The CDR3 nucleotides are TGCGCCAGCAGCTTACAAGCGGGACAGGGCTACGAGCAGTACTTC. Protein sequence: CASSLQAGQGYEQYF.

V is TRBV30 and J is TRBJ1-6; D is uncertain. Germline assignment: CDR1 GTSNPN and CDR2 SVGIG (reference sequence). The CDR3 length is 13 residues. Trimming removed 3 bases at V and 4 bases at J, with 7 bases between. CDR3 residues: CAWRSEYNSPLHF. CDR3 DNA: TGTGCCTGGAGAAGCGAGTATAATTCACCCCTCCACTTT.

The gene calls are TRBV5-4 and TRBJ1-2, with D possibly TRBD1 on 6 matching bases. The V and J ends lost 2 bases and 9 bases respectively, with 17 bases between them. Germline V gives CDR1 SGHNT, CDR2 YYREEE (reference sequence). The length of the CDR3 is 14 residues. CDR3 nucleotides: TGTGCCAGCAGCTTTGGGCAGGGGTCATCGCGCTACACCTTC. Its protein is CASSFGQGSSRYTF.

In its sample, this clone was seen many times. The rearrangement links TRBV5-1 to TRBJ1-3, with 7 bases fitting TRBD1. The CDR3 runs 15 residues. The V segment lost 4 bases and the J segment 3 bases; nucleotides outside the gene matches: 7. CDR1 SGHRS and CDR2 YFSETQ come from the germline V gene. CDR3 nucleotides: TGCGCCAGCAGCCCGGGACAGTCCGATGGAAACACCATATATTTT. Translating gives CASSPGQSDGNTIYF.

This rearrangement joins TRBV6-5 to TRBJ1-3; a weak D match, TRBD1 (6 bases). With 2 bases removed from V and 8 bases from J, the gap between germline ends came to 13 bases. Germline lookup yields CDR1 MNHEY and CDR2 SVGAGI. This CDR3 contains 14 residues. The CDR3 reads CASSYDRIQDTIYF. The DNA of the CDR3 is TGTGCCAGCAGTTACGACAGGATACAGGACACCATATATTTT.

This clone occurred a few times. The rearrangement joins TRBV18 to TRBJ2-7; TRBD1 might be the D (5 bases). The V gene lost 3 bases and the J gene lost 5 bases, with 8 bases spanning the gap. CDR1 KGHSH and CDR2 LQKENI come from the germline V gene. The CDR3 totals 12 residues. CDR3 in amino acids: CASSPDSHEQYF. In DNA form, the CDR3 reads TGTGCCAGCTCACCCGACAGCCACGAGCAGTACTTC. Together with reference TRBV18 and TRBJ2-7, the CDR3 gives the full variable domain: NAGVMQNPRHLVRRRGQEARLRCSPMKGHSHVYWYRQLPEEGLKFMVYLQKENIIDESGMPKERFSAEFPKEGPSILRIQQVVRGDSAAYFCASSPDSHEQYFGPGTRLTVT.

This chain uses TRBV5-4 with TRBJ1-2, with 9 bases matching TRBD1. J lost 3 bases, V lost 3 bases, and 9 bases had no gene match. The CDR3 covers 16 residues. Per the germline V gene, CDR1 is SGHNT and CDR2 is YYREEE (reference sequence). Here the CDR3 reads CASSSLRDREHYGYTF. CDR3 sequence (DNA): TGTGCCAGCAGCTCCCTACGGGACAGGGAGCACTATGGCTACACCTTC.

This clone was recorded a few times. The chain joins TRBV7-2 to TRBJ2-7; 9 nucleotides match TRBD1. Germline values: CDR1 SGHTA, CDR2 FQGNSA. The CDR3 spans 14 residues. V gave up 5 bases and J gave up 3 bases; unmatched junction bases: 5. In nucleotides, the CDR3 is TGTGCCAGCAGCCAAGGACAGGGGAACTACGAGCAGTACTTC. Translating gives CASSQGQGNYEQYF. The whole variable domain, remainder taken from reference TRBV7-2 and TRBJ2-7, is GAGVSQSPSNKVTEKGKDVELRCDPISGHTALYWYRQSLGQGLEFLIYFQGNSAPDKSGLPSDRFSAERTGGSVSTLTIQRTQQEDSAVYLCASSQGQGNYEQYFGPGTRLTVT.

The V call is TRBV30, the J call TRBJ2-7, with TRBD1 matching 10 bases. CDR3 size: 11 residues. The junction had 0 bases not matched to a gene; V was cut back by 5 bases and J by 5 bases. CDR1 and CDR2 from the germline V gene are GTSNPN and SVGIG (reference sequence). CDR3 residues: CAWDRGHEQYF. In DNA form, the CDR3 reads TGTGCCTGGGACAGGGGGCACGAGCAGTACTTC.